These 2 T cell receptor beta chains were sequenced from one sample in a study of PD-L1 blockade in urothelial cancer. Measured with immunoSEQ multiplex PCR; TCRdb has only the in-frame clones, and not every one. The repertoire holds 35,000 to 50,000 clones, with about 80% as singletons. This specimen consisted of PBMCs, obtained around atezolizumab (anti-PD-L1) treatment. The receptors originated from a man aged 70-80 years with urothelial cancer.

J is TRBJ2-2 and V is TRBV5-1, with 9 bases that match TRBD1. Germline V CDR1 and CDR2: SGHRS, YFSETQ. Unmatched junction bases numbered 10, after V lost 4 bases and J lost 9 bases. The CDR3 runs to 15 residues. This chain's CDR3 is CASSVSTGGMWELFF. CDR3 bases: TGCGCCAGCAGCGTATCGACAGGGGGGATGTGGGAGCTGTTTTTT.

The chain recombines TRBV12-5 with TRBJ2-2; TRBD2 is a possible D gene (5 bases). This CDR3 contains 15 residues. Trimming removed 1 base at V and 5 bases at J, with 11 bases between. Germline values: CDR1 LGHNT, CDR2 FRNRAP. The CDR3, as DNA: TGTGCTAGTGGTTTGGGTCGGCCGGGAACCGGGGAGCTGTTTTTT. Protein sequence: CASGLGRPGTGELFF. The entire variable domain, with the rest obtained from reference TRBV12-5 and TRBJ2-2, is as follows: DARVTQTPRHKVTEMGQEVTMRCQPILGHNTVFWYRQTMMQGLELLAYFRNRAPLDDSGMPKDRFSAEMPDATLATLKIQPSEPRDSAVYFCASGLGRPGTGELFFGEGSRLTVL.